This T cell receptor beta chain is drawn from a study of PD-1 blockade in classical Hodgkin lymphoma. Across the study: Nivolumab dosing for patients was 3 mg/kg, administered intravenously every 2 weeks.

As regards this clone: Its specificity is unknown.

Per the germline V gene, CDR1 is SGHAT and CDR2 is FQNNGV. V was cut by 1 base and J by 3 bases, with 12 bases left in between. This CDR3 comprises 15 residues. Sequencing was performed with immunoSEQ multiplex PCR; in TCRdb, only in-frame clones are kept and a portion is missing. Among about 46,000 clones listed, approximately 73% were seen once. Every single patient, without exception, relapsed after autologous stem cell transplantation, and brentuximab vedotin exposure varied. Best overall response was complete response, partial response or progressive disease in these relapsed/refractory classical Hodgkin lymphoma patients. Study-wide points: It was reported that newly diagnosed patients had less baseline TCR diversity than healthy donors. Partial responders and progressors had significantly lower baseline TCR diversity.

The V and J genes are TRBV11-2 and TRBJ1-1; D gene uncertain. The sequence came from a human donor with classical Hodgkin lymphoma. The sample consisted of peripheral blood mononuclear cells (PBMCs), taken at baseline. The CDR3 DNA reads TGTGCCAGCAGCTTAGTTTTCGGTGACGACACTGAAGCTTTCTTT. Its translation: CASSLVFGDDTEAFF.